These T cell receptor beta chains were read from a single sample in a study of cytomegalovirus exposure and HLA in healthy donors. Produced via immunoSEQ multiplex PCR; TCRdb's table is partial and in-frame only. The sample consists of approximately 120,000 clones, 73% of them appearing once. The source material was PBMCs. The origin of the receptors is a man in his forties in good health and CMV-seronegative. CDR3s include the opening cysteine and the closing phenylalanine or tryptophan. The D gene is left open where the match is weak. Only some rows state a clone size, as once, few, many or a class for expanded clones.

>TRBJ2-7|TRBV28|few|.
TGTGCCTCGGGGGGCAGCTCCTACGAGCAGTACTTC
CASGGSSYEQYF
>TRBJ2-2|TRBV27|.|.
TGTGCCAGCAGTCCTAACACCGGGGAGCTGTTTTTT
CASSPNTGELFF
>TRBJ2-5|TRBV4-3|.|.
TGCGCCAGCATCCAGAGGGAGACCCAGTACTTC
CASIQRETQYF
>TRBJ1-5|TRBV6-1|.|TRBD1
TGTGCCAGCAGGAGTACAGGGGGTGGACAGCCCCAGCATTTT
CASRSTGGGQPQHF
>TRBJ1-5|TRBV27|few|.
TGTGCCAGCAGTTTATTCCGGGATCAGCCCCAGCATTTT
CASSLFRDQPQHF
>TRBJ1-2|TRBV10-1|.|.
TGCGCCAGCAGTGAGGTGAATAACAGGGACTACGGCTACACCTTC
CASSEVNNRDYGYTF
>TRBJ1-1|TRBV25-1|.|.
TGTGCCAGCAGTGAATTCCGGGGTACTCTGAACACTGAAGCTTTCTTT
CASSEFRGTLNTEAFF
>TRBJ2-7|TRBV12-1|.|.
TGTGCCAGCGTAGAGTCGGGGAGAATATACGAGCAGTACTTC
CASVESGRIYEQYF
>TRBJ2-7|TRBV15|.|.
TGTGCCACCAGCAGAGAGCGGGACAGCTACGAGCAGTACTTC
CATSRERDSYEQYF
>TRBJ1-6|TRBV2|.|.
TGTGCCAGCAAGACAACAGGGTTAGGGAATTCACCCCTCCACTTT
CASKTTGLGNSPLHF
>TRBJ2-1|TRBV6-1|.|.
TGTGCCAGCAGTGAGCGGGTAGCCAATGAGCAGTTCTTC
CASSERVANEQFF
>TRBJ2-5|TRBV7-2|.|.
TGTGCCAGCACCCAGGATGAGACCCAGTACTTC
CASTQDETQYF
>TRBJ1-1|TRBV7-3|few|.
TGTGCCAGCACCCTGACACCGAACACTGAAGCTTTCTTT
CASTLTPNTEAFF
>TRBJ2-1|TRBV13|once|TRBD2
TGTGCCAGCAGCTTAGGCCACCGGGGGGGACCGTTGGATGAGCAGTTCTTC
CASSLGHRGGPLDEQFF
>TRBJ2-7|TRBV5-4|.|TRBD2
TGTGCCAGCAGCTTTGGGGGGGGTGGCTACGAGCAGTACTTC
CASSFGGGGYEQYF
>TRBJ2-1|TRBV4-3|.|TRBD1
TGCGCCAGCAGCCACGAACCACAGGGGGTCCCCTACAATGAGCAGTTCTTC
CASSHEPQGVPYNEQFF
>TRBJ2-1|TRBV30|.|TRBD1
TGTGCCTGGAGGCATCAGGGGGCGGGCGATGAGCAGTTCTTC
CAWRHQGAGDEQFF
>TRBJ2-3|TRBV6-6|.|.
TGTGCCAGCAGTTACTTTGGCAGCACAGATACGCAGTATTTT
CASSYFGSTDTQYF
>TRBJ2-7|TRBV13|once|TRBD2
TGTGCCAGCACCAGACTAGCGGGGGGGCCGGGAGAGCAGTACTTC
CASTRLAGGPGEQYF
>TRBJ2-1|TRBV4-1|.|TRBD2
TGCGCCAGCAGCCAGAAACAAACACTAGCGGGGGGGAGCTCCTACAATGAGCAGTTCTTC
CASSQKQTLAGGSSYNEQFF
>TRBJ2-7|TRBV30|few|.
TGTGCCTGGAATTTCGGGACAAATACCTACGAGCAGTACTTC
CAWNFGTNTYEQYF
>TRBJ2-5|TRBV25-1|few|.
TGTGCCAGCCGGGGAGTGGGAGAGACCCAGTACTTC
CASRGVGETQYF
>TRBJ2-2|TRBV9|.|TRBD2
TGTGCCAGCAGCGTAGTTAGCGGGGGGGCCGCGAACACCGGGGAGCTGTTTTTT
CASSVVSGGAANTGELFF